The 25 T cell receptor beta chains listed next were all sequenced from one sample in a study of blood T cell repertoires in COVID-19. Produced via immunoSEQ multiplex PCR; TCRdb's table is partial and in-frame only. The sample carries approximately 220,000 clones, about 86% recorded once. The material sequenced was peripheral blood. These receptors were taken from a woman in her thirties who had recovered from COVID-19.

CDR3 DNA: TGTGCCAGCAGGACAGGGCCTAATTCACCCCTCCACTTT. Translated: CASRTGPNSPLHF. The V call is TRBV2, the J call TRBJ1-6, with 7 bases lining up with TRBD1. Trimming removed 6 bases from V and 6 bases from J; junction bases left unmatched: 2. Germline V gene lookup returns CDR1 SNHLY and CDR2 FYNNEI. CDR3 size: 13 residues.

V gene TRBV5-1 combines with J gene TRBJ2-7; TRBD2 matches 9 bases. Germline V gene data show CDR1 as SGHRS and CDR2 as YFSETQ. The J segment lost 4 bases and the V segment lost 0 bases, leaving 2 bases of the junction unmatched. The CDR3 runs 14 residues. The CDR3 spells CASSLVAGEYEQYF. The DNA for the CDR3 is TGCGCCAGCAGCTTGGTAGCGGGAGAGTACGAGCAGTACTTC.

The chain combines TRBV4-2 with TRBJ2-5; 7 bases match TRBD1. The V gene's germline CDR1 is LGHNA and CDR2 YNFKEQ. The CDR3 runs to 14 residues. The junction had 2 bases not matched to a gene; V was cut back by 1 base and J by 3 bases. The CDR3 bases are TGTGCCAGCAGCCAAGTTGACAGGGAAGAGACCCAGTACTTC. Its translation: CASSQVDREETQYF.

The chain is built from TRBV6-5 and TRBJ1-1; 7 bases agree with TRBD1. J gave up 1 base and V 7 bases, and 6 bases lay outside the gene matches. Per the germline V gene, CDR1 is MNHEY and CDR2 is SVGAGI. CDR3 length: 14 residues. As DNA, the CDR3 is TGTGCCAGCATCCGAGGACAGGCGAACACTGAAGCTTTCTTT. The encoded protein is CASIRGQANTEAFF.

The rearrangement joins TRBV28 to TRBJ1-5; D uncertain. The V gene lost 2 bases and the J gene lost 7 bases, with 15 bases spanning the gap. This CDR3 spans 15 amino acids. From germline, CDR1 is MDHEN and CDR2 SYDVKM. Written as DNA, the CDR3 is TGTGCCAGCAGTTTAAATACATTTTCTTCGCAGCCCCAGCATTTT. Its translation: CASSLNTFSSQPQHF. Variable domain in full (rest from reference TRBV28 and TRBJ1-5): DVKVTQSSRYLVKRTGEKVFLECVQDMDHENMFWYRQDPGLGLRLIYFSYDVKMKEKGDIPEGYSVSREKKERFSLILESASTNQTSMYLCASSLNTFSSQPQHFGDGTRLSIL.

This clone appeared a single time. This sequence joins TRBV5-1 and TRBJ2-7; 14 positions agree with TRBD2. Germline-derived CDR1 and CDR2 are SGHRS and YFSETQ. V was clipped by 4 bases and J by 6 bases; unmatched bases: 6. The CDR3 is made up of 15 amino acids. Written as DNA, the CDR3 is TGCGCCAGCAGCCCGGGGACTAGCGGGAGACCCGAGCAGTACTTC. Amino acid sequence: CASSPGTSGRPEQYF.

The chain employs TRBV29-1 and TRBJ1-1, with a possible D match to TRBD1 (5 bases). This CDR3 is built from 15 residues. Deletions cut 5 bases from V and 0 bases from J, with 16 bases between. Germline CDR1 SQVTM, CDR2 ANQGSEA. The CDR3 loop is CSVNPRAGMNTEAFF. The CDR3 bases are TGCAGCGTTAACCCTAGGGCAGGGATGAACACTGAAGCTTTCTTT.

This clone was found once. This chain connects TRBV6-1 to TRBJ1-5, with a tentative D call TRBD1 (6 bases). Trimming cost V 4 bases and J 4 bases, with 23 bases left between them. CDR1 is MNHNS and CDR2 is SASEGT in the germline V gene. The CDR3 sequence is 18 residues long. The CDR3 spells CASSAKYWDIARNQPQHF. In DNA form, the CDR3 reads TGTGCCAGCAGTGCCAAGTACTGGGACATAGCTAGGAATCAGCCCCAGCATTTT.

V usage is TRBV20-1 and J usage is TRBJ2-4; D not resolved. The CDR3 is 11 amino acids. Looked up from germline, CDR1 is DFQATT and CDR2 is SNEGSKA (reference sequence). The CDR3 nucleotides are TGCAGCCAAAGCCCGGTTAACATTCAGTACTTC. This codes for CSQSPVNIQYF.

The CDR3: CASSSTETTNEKLFF. CDR3 nucleotides: TGTGCCAGCAGCTCGACAGAAACAACTAATGAAAAACTGTTTTTT. The chain joins TRBV13 to TRBJ1-4, with D possibly being TRBD1 (5 bases). CDR3 length: 15 amino acids. Trimming removed 4 bases from V and 0 bases from J, with 9 bases in between. Germline-derived CDR1 and CDR2 are PRHDT and FYEKMQ (reference sequence).

The V gene is TRBV28, the J gene TRBJ2-1, with D uncertain. Trimming cost V 5 bases and J 6 bases, with 20 bases left between them. This CDR3 contains 16 residues. The germline V gene has CDR1 MDHEN and CDR2 SYDVKM. For the CDR3, the DNA is TGTGCCAGCAGTGAAATCGAGGCTTTGGTCGGCAATGAGCAGTTCTTC. Its translation is CASSEIEALVGNEQFF.

The chain employs TRBV5-4 and TRBJ2-2, with D possibly being TRBD2 (5 bases). V was clipped by 4 bases and J by 0 bases, with 10 bases between them. The CDR3 loop spans 15 amino acids. Germline CDR1 and CDR2: SGHNT and YYREEE (reference sequence). The CDR3 spells CASSLAGANTGELFF. The CDR3 bases are TGTGCCAGCAGCCTGGCCGGGGCGAACACCGGGGAGCTGTTTTTT.

This sequence joins TRBV10-2 and TRBJ1-2; D is possibly TRBD1 (5 bases). The CDR3 covers 12 residues. Germline values: CDR1 WSHSY, CDR2 SAAADI. V dropped 8 bases and J dropped 4 bases, with 11 bases sitting between them. CDR3 coding DNA: TGCGCCAGCTCAGGGAGGAGCTATGGCTACACCTTC. Translated, it gives CASSGRSYGYTF.

The V and J genes are TRBV5-1 and TRBJ2-3; D not resolved. Trimming left V 0 bases short and J 6 bases short, with 11 bases between. CDR1 is SGHRS and CDR2 is YFSETQ in the germline V gene. The length of the CDR3 is 14 residues. In DNA, the CDR3 is TGCGCCAGCAGCTTGGGAGGCCCTGAGGATACGCAGTATTTT. Protein: CASSLGGPEDTQYF.

The chain uses TRBV19 and TRBJ1-1; perhaps TRBD1 as D (6 bases). V was pared by 6 bases and J by 1 base, with 9 bases between. CDR3 length equals 13 residues. Germline lookup yields CDR1 LNHDA and CDR2 SQIVND (reference sequence). CDR3 loop: CASSLQGNTEAFF. DNA of the CDR3: TGTGCCAGTAGCCTACAGGGGAACACTGAAGCTTTCTTT.

The chain is built from TRBV6-5 and TRBJ2-4; 7 bases are a match to TRBD2. The germline gives CDR1 MNHEY, CDR2 SVGAGI. The CDR3 loop spans 15 amino acids. V trimming: 7 bases; J trimming: 1 base; junction bases outside the gene matches: 7. CDR3 coding DNA: TGTGCCAGCATGCGCGGGAGTGTTGCCAAAAACATTCAGTACTTC. Translated: CASMRGSVAKNIQYF.

The rearrangement uses TRBV10-3 and TRBJ2-3, with 7 bases matching TRBD1. V gave up 6 bases and J gave up 1 base; unmatched junction bases: 7. Germline-derived CDR1 and CDR2 are ENHRY and SYGVKD. CDR3 length equals 15 residues. The DNA of the CDR3 is TGTGCCATCAGGGATCTCGGACAGGGCACAGATACGCAGTATTTT. Amino acids: CAIRDLGQGTDTQYF.

The chain couples TRBV5-6 to TRBJ2-5, with TRBD1 matching 12 bases. V lost 3 bases and J lost 4; bases outside the gene matches: 4. Germline assignment: CDR1 SGHDT and CDR2 YYEEEE. This CDR3 spans 15 amino acids. CDR3 DNA: TGTGCCAGCAGCTCGGGACAGGGGGCGAGAGAGACCCAGTACTTC. Translating gives CASSSGQGARETQYF.

The gene calls are TRBV18 and TRBJ1-5, with TRBD1 matching over 10 bases. The CDR3 contains 14 residues. Germline V gene sequence: CDR1 KGHSH, CDR2 LQKENI. V lost 3 bases, J lost 10 bases, and 6 bases stayed unmatched. The CDR3 loop is CASSPPTGGGPQHF. The CDR3 nucleotides read TGTGCCAGCTCACCCCCGACAGGGGGCGGCCCCCAGCATTTT.

The chain is built from TRBV28 and TRBJ1-1; D is perhaps TRBD1 (6 bases). CDR1 and CDR2 (germline): MDHEN, SYDVKM. The CDR3 runs 15 residues. The V and J ends lost 6 bases and 3 bases respectively, with 17 bases between them. CDR3 nucleotides: TGTGCCAGCAGCCGGGGGGCTATGCAAGACACTGAAGCTTTCTTT. It encodes CASSRGAMQDTEAFF.

The chain is built from TRBV5-5 and TRBJ1-4; the D is unclear. From germline, CDR1 is SGHKS and CDR2 YYEKEE (reference sequence). Trimming removed 0 bases from V and 0 bases from J, with 12 bases in between. CDR3 length: 17 amino acids. CDR3 region: CASSLGRTTPTNEKLFF. The DNA for the CDR3 is TGTGCCAGCAGCTTGGGGAGAACCACCCCAACTAATGAAAAACTGTTTTTT.

V is TRBV20-1 and J is TRBJ2-7; D is undetermined. This CDR3 comprises 11 residues. Between the trimmed V and J ends, which lost 1 base and 6 bases, there was a span of 7 bases. Germline V gene lookup returns CDR1 DFQATT and CDR2 SNEGSKA (reference sequence). CDR3 loop: CSARVRGEQYF. The CDR3, as DNA: TGCAGTGCTAGAGTACGCGGCGAGCAGTACTTC.

The DNA for the CDR3 is TGTGCCAGCAGCTTGGACACGAACACCGGGGAGCTGTTTTTT. It specifies CASSLDTNTGELFF. The chain couples TRBV5-6 to TRBJ2-2, with D unresolved. Germline CDR1 and CDR2: SGHDT and YYEEEE. The CDR3 extends over 14 amino acids. V lost 0 bases, J lost 0 bases, and 3 bases lay in between.

This sequence joins TRBV5-4 and TRBJ2-3; 11 nucleotides match TRBD2. CDR1 is SGHNT, CDR2 YYREEE, per germline (reference sequence). The CDR3 runs 15 residues. After removal of 3 bases from V and 2 bases from J, the junction contained 2 bases not matched to a gene. The CDR3: CASSSTSGVTDTQYF. CDR3 coding DNA: TGTGCCAGCAGCTCGACTAGCGGGGTCACAGATACGCAGTATTTT.

This clone appeared a single time. The gene calls are TRBV29-1 and TRBJ1-2; 7 bases are shared with TRBD1. The CDR3 is 14 residues long. The J segment lost 4 bases and the V segment lost 5 bases, leaving 10 bases of the junction unmatched. Germline V gives CDR1 SQVTM, CDR2 ANQGSEA. The CDR3 DNA is TGCAGCGTTTATCTGGCAGGGGGAGGCTATGGCTACACCTTC. Its protein product is CSVYLAGGGYGYTF.